This section outlines one T cell receptor beta chain sequence together with its context. The antigen remains unidentified. CD4+CD127+ cells were sorted as the conventional CD4 T cells. In germline, CDR1 is SGHRS, CDR2 YFSETQ. The CDR3 runs to 12 residues. V lost 2 bases to trimming and J lost 12 bases; unmatched junction nucleotides: 4. The sample is drawn from a study of B cell selection in AIRE deficiency. Regarding the study as a whole: Shorter CDR3s marked shared Treg sequences, biased toward few non-templated insertions. Of some 3,700 shared Treg TCRbeta sequences, 31.6% were healthy-donor-only and approximately 9.7% patient-only.

Produced via immunoSEQ multiplex PCR; TCRdb's table is partial and in-frame only. The data hold over 20,000 clones, with around 97% observed a single time. The clonotype originates from a human donor with AIRE deficiency. V gene TRBV5-1 combines with J gene TRBJ1-4, with 7 bases fitting TRBD1. The sample taken for sequencing was conventional CD4+ T cells sorted from PBMCs. This chain's CDR3 is CASSFDQGELFF. CDR3 coding DNA: TGCGCCAGCAGCTTTGACCAGGGGGAACTGTTTTTT.